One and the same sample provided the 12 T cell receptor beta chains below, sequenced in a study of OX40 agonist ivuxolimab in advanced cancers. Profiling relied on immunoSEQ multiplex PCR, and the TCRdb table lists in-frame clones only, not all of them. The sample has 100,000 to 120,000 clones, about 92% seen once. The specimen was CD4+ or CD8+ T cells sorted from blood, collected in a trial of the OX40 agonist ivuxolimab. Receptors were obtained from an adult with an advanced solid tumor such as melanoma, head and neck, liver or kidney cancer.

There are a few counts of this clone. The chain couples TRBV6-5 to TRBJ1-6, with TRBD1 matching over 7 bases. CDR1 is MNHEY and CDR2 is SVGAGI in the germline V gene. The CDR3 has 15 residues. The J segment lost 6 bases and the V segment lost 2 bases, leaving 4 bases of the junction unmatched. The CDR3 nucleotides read TGTGCCAGCAGTTACGGCAACAGGGGTAATTCACCCCTCCACTTT. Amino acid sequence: CASSYGNRGNSPLHF.

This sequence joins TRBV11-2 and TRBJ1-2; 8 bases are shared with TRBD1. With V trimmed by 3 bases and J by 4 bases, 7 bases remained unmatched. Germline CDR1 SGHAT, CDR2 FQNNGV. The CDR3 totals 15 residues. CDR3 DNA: TGTGCCAGCAGCTTGACAGGGGTCGGTGCCTATGGCTACACCTTC. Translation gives CASSLTGVGAYGYTF.

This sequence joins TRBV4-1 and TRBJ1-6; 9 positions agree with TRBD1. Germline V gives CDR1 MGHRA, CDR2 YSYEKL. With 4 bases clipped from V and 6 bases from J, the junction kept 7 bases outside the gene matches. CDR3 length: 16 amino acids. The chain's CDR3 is CASSRLGTGFNSPLHF. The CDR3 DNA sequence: TGCGCCAGCAGCCGTTTGGGGACAGGGTTTAATTCACCCCTCCACTTT.

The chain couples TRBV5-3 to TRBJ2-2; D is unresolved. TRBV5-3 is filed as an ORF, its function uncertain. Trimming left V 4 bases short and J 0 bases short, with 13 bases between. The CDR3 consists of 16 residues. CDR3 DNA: TGTGCCAGAAGCGCGGACGGCTCTTCGAACACCGGGGAGCTGTTTTTT. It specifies CARSADGSSNTGELFF.

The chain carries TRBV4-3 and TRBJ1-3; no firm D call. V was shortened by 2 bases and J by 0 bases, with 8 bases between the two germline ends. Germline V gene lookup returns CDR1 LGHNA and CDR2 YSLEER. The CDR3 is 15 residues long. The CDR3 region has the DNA TGCGCCAGCAGCCAAATACTACACTCTGGAAACACCATATATTTT. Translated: CASSQILHSGNTIYF.

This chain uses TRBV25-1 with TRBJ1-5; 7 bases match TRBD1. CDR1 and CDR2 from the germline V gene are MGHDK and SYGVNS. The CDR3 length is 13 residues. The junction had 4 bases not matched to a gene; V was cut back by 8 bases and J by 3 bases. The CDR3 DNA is TGTGCCAGCCAGGGGGACGACAATCAGCCCCAGCATTTT. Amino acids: CASQGDDNQPQHF.

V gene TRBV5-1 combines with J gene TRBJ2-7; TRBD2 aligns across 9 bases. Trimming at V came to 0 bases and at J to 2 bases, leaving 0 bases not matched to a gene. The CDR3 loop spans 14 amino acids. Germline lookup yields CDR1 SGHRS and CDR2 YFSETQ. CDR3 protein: CASSLGTSAYEQYF. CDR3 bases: TGCGCCAGCAGCTTGGGGACTAGCGCCTACGAGCAGTACTTC.

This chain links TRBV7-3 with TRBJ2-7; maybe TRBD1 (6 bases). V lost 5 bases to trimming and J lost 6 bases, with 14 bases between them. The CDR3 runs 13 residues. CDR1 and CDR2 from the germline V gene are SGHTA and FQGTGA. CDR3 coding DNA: TGTGCCAGCAGCCCCCAACAGGGTTTCGAGCAGTACTTC. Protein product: CASSPQQGFEQYF.

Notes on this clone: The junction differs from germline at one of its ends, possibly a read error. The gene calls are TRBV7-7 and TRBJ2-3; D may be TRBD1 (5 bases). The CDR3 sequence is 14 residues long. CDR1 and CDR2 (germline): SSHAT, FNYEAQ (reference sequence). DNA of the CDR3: TGTGCTAGCAGCGCCGACAGATTCACAGATACGCAGTATTTT. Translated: CASSADRFTDTQYF.

CDR3 sequence (DNA): TGTGCCAGCAGCGTAGGAGGGACTGCCAATCAGCCCCAGCATTTT. It is translated as CASSVGGTANQPQHF. The rearrangement joins TRBV9 to TRBJ1-5, with D tentatively TRBD1 (5 bases). The CDR3 spans 15 residues. Looked up from germline, CDR1 is SGDLS and CDR2 is YYNGEE. V was clipped by 0 bases and J by 3 bases, with 10 bases between them.

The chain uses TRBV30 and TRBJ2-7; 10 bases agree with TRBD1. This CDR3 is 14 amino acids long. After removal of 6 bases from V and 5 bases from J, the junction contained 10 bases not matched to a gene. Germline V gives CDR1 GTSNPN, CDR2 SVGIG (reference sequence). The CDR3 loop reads CACLGDRGSNEQYF. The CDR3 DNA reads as TGTGCCTGCCTGGGGGACAGGGGTTCAAACGAGCAGTACTTC. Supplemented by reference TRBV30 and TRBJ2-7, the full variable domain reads SQTIHQWPATLVQPVGSPLSLECTVEGTSNPNLYWYRQAAGRGLQLLFYSVGIGQISSEVPQNLSASRPQDRQFILSSKKLLLSDSGFYLCACLGDRGSNEQYFGPGTRLTVT.

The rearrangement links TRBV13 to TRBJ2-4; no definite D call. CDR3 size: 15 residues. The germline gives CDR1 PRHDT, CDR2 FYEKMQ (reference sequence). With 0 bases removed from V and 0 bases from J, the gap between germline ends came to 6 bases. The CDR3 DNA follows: TGTGCCAGCAGCTTAGGAGCGTTAGCCAAAAACATTCAGTACTTC. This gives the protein CASSLGALAKNIQYF.